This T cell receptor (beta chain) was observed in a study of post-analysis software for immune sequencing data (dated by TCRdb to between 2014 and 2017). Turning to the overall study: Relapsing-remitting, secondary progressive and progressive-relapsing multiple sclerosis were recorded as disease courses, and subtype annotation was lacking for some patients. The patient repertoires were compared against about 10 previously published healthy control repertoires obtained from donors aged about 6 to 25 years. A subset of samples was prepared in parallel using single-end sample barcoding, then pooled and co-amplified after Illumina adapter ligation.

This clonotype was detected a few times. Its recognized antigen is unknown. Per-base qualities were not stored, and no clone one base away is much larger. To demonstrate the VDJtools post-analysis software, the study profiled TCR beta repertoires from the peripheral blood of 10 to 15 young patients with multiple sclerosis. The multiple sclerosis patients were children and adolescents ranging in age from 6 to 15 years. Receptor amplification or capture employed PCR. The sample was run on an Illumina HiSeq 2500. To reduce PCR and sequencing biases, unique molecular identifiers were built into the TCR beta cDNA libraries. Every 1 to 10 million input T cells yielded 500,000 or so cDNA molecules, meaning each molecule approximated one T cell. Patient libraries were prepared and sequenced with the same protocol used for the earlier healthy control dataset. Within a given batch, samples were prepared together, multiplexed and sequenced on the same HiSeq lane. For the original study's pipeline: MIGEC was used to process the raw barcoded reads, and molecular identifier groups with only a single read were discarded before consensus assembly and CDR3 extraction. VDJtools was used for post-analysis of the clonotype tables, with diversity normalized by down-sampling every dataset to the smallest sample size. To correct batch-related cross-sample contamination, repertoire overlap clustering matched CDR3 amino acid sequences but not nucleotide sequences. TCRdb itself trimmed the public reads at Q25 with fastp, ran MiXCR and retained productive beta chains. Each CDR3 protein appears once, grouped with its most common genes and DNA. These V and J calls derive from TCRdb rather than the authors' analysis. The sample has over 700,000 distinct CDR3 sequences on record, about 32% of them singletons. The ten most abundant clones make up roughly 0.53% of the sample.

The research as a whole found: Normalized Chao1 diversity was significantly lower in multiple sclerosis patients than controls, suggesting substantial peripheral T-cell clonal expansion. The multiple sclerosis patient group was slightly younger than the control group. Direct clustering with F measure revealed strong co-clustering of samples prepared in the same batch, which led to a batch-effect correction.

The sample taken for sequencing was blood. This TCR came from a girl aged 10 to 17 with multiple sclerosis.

The CDR3 region: CSVDRSGAGRTEAFF. The nucleotides read TGCAGCGTTGACAGATCCGGGGCAGGGCGCACTGAAGCTTTCTTT. This chain is built from TRBV29-1 and TRBJ1-1; the D gene is perhaps TRBD1, on 5 matching bases. V drops 3 bases and J drops 4 bases, leaving 18 bases in between. Counted from cysteine to phenylalanine, this CDR3 has 15 amino acids. Only the CDR3 portion is preserved as DNA: 45 bases, with reading frame beginning at the first base. The germline V gene provides CDR1 SQVTM and CDR2 ANQGSEA. The variable domain in full, with residues beyond the CDR3 obtained from the reference TRBV29-1 and TRBJ1-1 genes, is SAVISQKPSRDICQRGTSLTIQCQVDSQVTMMFWYRQQPGQSLTLIATANQGSEATYESGFVIDKFPISRPNLTFSTLTVSNMSPEDSSIYLCSVDRSGAGRTEAFFGQGTRLTVV.